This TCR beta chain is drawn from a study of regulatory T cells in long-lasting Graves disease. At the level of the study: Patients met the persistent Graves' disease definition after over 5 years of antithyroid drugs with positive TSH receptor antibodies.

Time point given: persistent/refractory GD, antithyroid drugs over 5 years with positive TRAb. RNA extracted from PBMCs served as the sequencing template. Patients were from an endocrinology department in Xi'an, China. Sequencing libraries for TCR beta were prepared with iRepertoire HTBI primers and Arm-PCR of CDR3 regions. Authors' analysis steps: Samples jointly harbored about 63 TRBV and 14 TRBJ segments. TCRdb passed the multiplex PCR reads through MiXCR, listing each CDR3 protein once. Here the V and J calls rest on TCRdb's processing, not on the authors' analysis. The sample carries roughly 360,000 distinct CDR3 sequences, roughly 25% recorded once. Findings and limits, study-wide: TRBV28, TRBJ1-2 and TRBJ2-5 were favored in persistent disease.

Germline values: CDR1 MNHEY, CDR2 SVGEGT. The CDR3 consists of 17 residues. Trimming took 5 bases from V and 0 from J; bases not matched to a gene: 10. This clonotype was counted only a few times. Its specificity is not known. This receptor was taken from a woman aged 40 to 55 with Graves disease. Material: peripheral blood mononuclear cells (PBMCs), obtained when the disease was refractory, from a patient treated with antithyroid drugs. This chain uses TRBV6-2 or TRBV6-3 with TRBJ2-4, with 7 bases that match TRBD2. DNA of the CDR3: TGTGCCAGCAGTCGGGGGAGGGCCTACATAGCCAAAAACATTCAGTACTTC. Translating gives CASSRGRAYIAKNIQYF.